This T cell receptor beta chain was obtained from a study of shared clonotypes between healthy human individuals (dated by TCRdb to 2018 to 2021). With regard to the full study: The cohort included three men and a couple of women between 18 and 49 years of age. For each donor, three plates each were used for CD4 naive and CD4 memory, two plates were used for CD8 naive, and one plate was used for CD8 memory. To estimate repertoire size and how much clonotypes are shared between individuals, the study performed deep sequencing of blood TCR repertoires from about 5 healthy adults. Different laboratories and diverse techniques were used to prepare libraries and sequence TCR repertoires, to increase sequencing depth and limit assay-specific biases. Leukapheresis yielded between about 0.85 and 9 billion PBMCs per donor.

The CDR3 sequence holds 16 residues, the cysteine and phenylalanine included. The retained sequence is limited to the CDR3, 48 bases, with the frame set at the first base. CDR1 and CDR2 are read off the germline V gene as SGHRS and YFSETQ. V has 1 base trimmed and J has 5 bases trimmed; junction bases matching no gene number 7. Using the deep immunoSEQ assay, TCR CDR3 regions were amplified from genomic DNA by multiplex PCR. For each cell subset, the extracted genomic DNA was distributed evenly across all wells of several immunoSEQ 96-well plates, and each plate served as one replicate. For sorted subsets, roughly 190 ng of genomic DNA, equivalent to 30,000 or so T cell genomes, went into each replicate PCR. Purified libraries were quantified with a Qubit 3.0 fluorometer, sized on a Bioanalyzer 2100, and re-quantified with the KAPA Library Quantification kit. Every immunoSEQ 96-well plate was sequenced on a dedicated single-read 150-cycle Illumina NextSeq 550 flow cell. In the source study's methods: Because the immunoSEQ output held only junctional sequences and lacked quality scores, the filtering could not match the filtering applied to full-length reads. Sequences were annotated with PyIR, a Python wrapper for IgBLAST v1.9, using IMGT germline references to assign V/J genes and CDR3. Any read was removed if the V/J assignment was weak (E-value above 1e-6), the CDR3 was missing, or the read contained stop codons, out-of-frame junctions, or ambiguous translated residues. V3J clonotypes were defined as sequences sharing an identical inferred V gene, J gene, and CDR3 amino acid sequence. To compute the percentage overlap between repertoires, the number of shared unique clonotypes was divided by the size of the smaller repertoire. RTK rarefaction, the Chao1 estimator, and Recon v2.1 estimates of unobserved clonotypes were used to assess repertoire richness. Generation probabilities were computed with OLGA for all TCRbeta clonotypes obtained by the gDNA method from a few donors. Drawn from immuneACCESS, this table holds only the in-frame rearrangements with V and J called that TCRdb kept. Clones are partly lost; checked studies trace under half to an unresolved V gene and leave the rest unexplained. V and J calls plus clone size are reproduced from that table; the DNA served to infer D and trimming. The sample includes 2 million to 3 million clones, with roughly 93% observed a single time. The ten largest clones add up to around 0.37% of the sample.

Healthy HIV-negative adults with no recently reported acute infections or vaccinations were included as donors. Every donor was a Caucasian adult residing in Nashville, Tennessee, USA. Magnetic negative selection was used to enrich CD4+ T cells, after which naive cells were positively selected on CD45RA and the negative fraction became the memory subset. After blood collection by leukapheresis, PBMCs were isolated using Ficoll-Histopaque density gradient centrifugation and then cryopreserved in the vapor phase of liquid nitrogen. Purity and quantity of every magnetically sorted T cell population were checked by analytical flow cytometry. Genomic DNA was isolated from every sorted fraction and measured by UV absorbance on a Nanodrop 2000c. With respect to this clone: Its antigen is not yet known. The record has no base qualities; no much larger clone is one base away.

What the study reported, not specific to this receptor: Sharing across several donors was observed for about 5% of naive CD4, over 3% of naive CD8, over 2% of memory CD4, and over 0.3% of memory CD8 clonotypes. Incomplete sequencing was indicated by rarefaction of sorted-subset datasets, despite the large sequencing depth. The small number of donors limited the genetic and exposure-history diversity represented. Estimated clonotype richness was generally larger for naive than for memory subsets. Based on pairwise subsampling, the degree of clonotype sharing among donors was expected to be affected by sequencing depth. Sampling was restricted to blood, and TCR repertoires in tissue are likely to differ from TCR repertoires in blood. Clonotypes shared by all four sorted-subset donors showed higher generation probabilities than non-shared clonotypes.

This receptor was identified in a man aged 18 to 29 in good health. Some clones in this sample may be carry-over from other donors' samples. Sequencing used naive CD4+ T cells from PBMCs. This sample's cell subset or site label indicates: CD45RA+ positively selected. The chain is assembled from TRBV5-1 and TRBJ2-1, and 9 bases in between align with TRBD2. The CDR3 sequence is CASSLSGGRENNEQFF. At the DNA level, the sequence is TGCGCCAGCAGCTTGAGTGGCGGGAGGGAAAACAATGAGCAGTTCTTC.